This T cell receptor (beta chain) originates from a study of cytomegalovirus exposure and HLA in healthy donors. Broader study findings: Later work found most CMV-associated TCR beta chains apparently HLA-restricted. There was a cluster of highly shared sequence variants that was likely a sequencing artifact. In a later analysis, a missense DCLRE1C variant was linked to TCR beta V- and J-gene trimming.

This clone was seen a few times. The antigen is not known. The study ran its PCR with 60 Vbeta and 13 Jbeta primers. Sequenced by immunoSEQ multiplex PCR; TCRdb stores in-frame clones only, minus some. The table lists 140,000 to 150,000 clones, about 80% of them singletons, with around 4.4% in the top ten. The CDR3 is 14 residues long. J lost 4 bases, V lost 8 bases, and 7 bases had no gene match. Germline lookup yields CDR1 LNHDA and CDR2 SQIVND (reference sequence). The TCR comes from a man in his forties or fifties in good health and CMV-seronegative. Sequencing used PBMCs. The chain carries TRBV19 and TRBJ1-4, with 7 positions matching TRBD1. CDR3 sequence reads: CASHGGQHNEKLFF. The CDR3 DNA reads TGTGCCAGTCATGGGGGACAGCATAATGAAAAACTGTTTTTT. Combining the CDR3 with reference TRBV19 and TRBJ1-4 gives the whole variable domain DGGITQSPKYLFRKEGQNVTLSCEQNLNHDAMYWYRQDPGQGLRLIYYSQIVNDFQKGDIAEGYSVSREKKESFPLTVTSAQKNPTAFYLCASHGGQHNEKLFFGSGTQLSVL.